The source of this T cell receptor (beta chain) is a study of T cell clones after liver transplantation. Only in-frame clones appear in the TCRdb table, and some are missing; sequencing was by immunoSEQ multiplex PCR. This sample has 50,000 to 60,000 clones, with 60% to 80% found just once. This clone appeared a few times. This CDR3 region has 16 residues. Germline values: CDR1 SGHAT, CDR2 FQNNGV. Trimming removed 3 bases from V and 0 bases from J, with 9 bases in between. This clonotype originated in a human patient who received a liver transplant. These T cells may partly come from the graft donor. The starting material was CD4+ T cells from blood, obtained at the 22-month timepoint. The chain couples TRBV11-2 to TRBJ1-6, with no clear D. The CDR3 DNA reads TGTGCCAGCAGCTTCGATTCGAGCTCCTATAATTCACCCCTCCACTTT. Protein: CASSFDSSSYNSPLHF.